Sequencing of this T cell receptor beta chain was carried out in a study of technical replicates of blood from a handful of donors. The V and J ends lost 5 bases and 10 bases respectively, with 17 bases between them. CDR3 length: 14 residues. Germline assignment: CDR1 MNHEY and CDR2 SVGAGI. Profiled with immunoSEQ multiplex PCR; TCRdb holds only in-frame clones, not every one. The table records about 82,000 clones, around 92% of them present only once. This clone occurred once. Sequenced material: T cells isolated from PBMCs. This rearrangement joins TRBV6-5 to TRBJ1-4; D possibly corresponds to TRBD1 (5 bases). This TCR derives from a human donor in good health. CDR3 sequence: CASSPREYAVKLFF. In DNA form, the CDR3 reads TGTGCCAGCAGTCCCAGGGAATATGCGGTAAAACTGTTTTTT.